This T cell receptor (beta chain) was identified in a study of identical twins. Regarding this clonotype: The antigen remains undetermined. This may be a read error, as it is one base from a much larger clone.

A universal primer binding site was introduced by template switching. The final cDNA contained unique molecular identifiers. TCRdb analysed the 5' RACE reads with MiXCR anew, one entry per CDR3 protein. The data show roughly 1.6 million distinct CDR3 sequences, around 33% seen once. This CDR3 is 15 amino acids long. Germline V gene sequence: CDR1 LGHNA, CDR2 YNFKEQ. Study-wide results and limits: The study drew conclusions from cross-sectional statistical analysis, not from following the same donors. Twin sharing of out-of-frame TCR alpha was underestimated by models in monozygotic pairs. Reduced insertions were recorded for abundant cord blood beta clonotypes, with no such pattern in memory repertoires.

The chain combines TRBV4-2 with TRBJ2-3; TRBD2 might be the D (7 bases). Material for sequencing was cord blood. The origin of this receptor is a newborn girl in good health. CDR3 in DNA: TGTGCCAGCAGCCAAGACGGCGGGGGCACAGATACGCAGAATTTT. Translation: CASSQDGGGTDTQNF.